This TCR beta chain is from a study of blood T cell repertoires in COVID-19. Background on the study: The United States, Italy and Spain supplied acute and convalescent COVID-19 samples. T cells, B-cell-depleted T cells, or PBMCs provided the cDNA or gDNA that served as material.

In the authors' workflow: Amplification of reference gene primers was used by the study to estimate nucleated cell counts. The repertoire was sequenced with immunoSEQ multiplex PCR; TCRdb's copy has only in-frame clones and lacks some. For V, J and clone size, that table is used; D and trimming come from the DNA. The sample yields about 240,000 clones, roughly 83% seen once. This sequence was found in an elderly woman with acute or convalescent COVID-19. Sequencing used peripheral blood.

The chain's CDR3 is CASSLAQTGGGNTIYF. The DNA of the CDR3 is TGTGCCAGCAGCTTAGCCCAGACAGGGGGTGGAAACACCATATATTTT. This rearrangement joins TRBV7-9 to TRBJ1-3; 9 bases are shared with TRBD1. Trimming took 0 bases from V and 3 from J; bases not matched to a gene: 3. This CDR3 spans 16 amino acids. The germline gives CDR1 SEHNR, CDR2 FQNEAQ (reference sequence). Full variable domain (rest looked up from reference TRBV7-9 and TRBJ1-3): DTGVSQNPRHKITKRGQNVTFRCDPISEHNRLYWYRQTLGQGPEFLTYFQNEAQLEKSRLLSDRFSAERPKGSFSTLEIQRTEQGDSAMYLCASSLAQTGGGNTIYFGEGSWLTVV.